One and the same sample provided the 10 T cell receptor beta chains below, sequenced in a study of T-cell reconstitution after alpha-beta-depleted transplantation in children. For TCRbeta, the library was prepared with unique molecular identifiers. One entry per CDR3 protein results from TCRdb running MiXCR on the PCR reads. The sample has about 870,000 distinct CDR3 sequences; under 20% are singletons. This material consisted of PBMCs, mostly from graft donor cells, taken 360 days after TCRalphabeta/CD19-depleted stem cell transplant. These receptors were obtained from a male patient between 10 and 17 years old who had a stem cell transplant for acute lymphoblastic leukemia, so the T cells may come from the graft donor.

The rearrangement uses TRBV20-1 and TRBJ2-2; D gene uncertain. The CDR3 runs to 14 residues. V was pared by 3 bases and J by 3 bases, with 11 bases between. CDR1 and CDR2 (germline): DFQATT, SNEGSKA (reference sequence). CDR3 region: CSARAGWDTGELFF. The CDR3, as DNA: TGCAGTGCTAGGGCCGGGTGGGACACCGGGGAGCTGTTTTTT.

This chain connects TRBV19 to TRBJ2-1, with TRBD1 matching 8 bases. The CDR3 loop spans 14 amino acids. With 5 bases clipped from V and 8 bases from J, the junction kept 8 bases outside the gene matches. CDR1 is LNHDA and CDR2 is SQIVND in the germline V gene (reference sequence). The CDR3 spells CASSPGTGFDEQFF. Here the CDR3 DNA reads TGTGCCAGTAGTCCCGGGACAGGTTTCGATGAGCAGTTCTTC.

The genes are TRBV2 and TRBJ1-2; D not resolved. The germline V gene has CDR1 SNHLY and CDR2 FYNNEI. CDR3 size: 14 residues. The V end lost 0 bases, the J end lost 4 bases, and 9 bases lay between the germline ends. The CDR3 protein is CASSEAGRAYGYTF. Here the CDR3 DNA reads TGTGCCAGCAGTGAAGCCGGCAGAGCCTATGGCTACACCTTC.

The chain is built from TRBV10-3 and TRBJ2-6; 11 positions agree with TRBD1. Germline CDR1 ENHRY, CDR2 SYGVKD. This CDR3 is 19 amino acids long. J was trimmed by 3 bases and V by 6 bases; bases with no gene match: 13. The CDR3 coding sequence is TGTGCCATCAGCCCTTCGGACAGGGGGCTGAAAGGTGGGGCCAACGTCCTGACTTTC. This sequence encodes CAISPSDRGLKGGANVLTF.

The J gene is TRBJ2-1, the V gene TRBV7-8; 8 bases fit TRBD1. The CDR3 is made up of 17 amino acids. Losses at the gene ends were 3 bases for V and 0 bases for J; bases not matched to a gene: 7. Per germline, CDR1 SGHVS and CDR2 FQNEAQ. The CDR3 coding sequence is TGTGCCAGCAGCTTCTCAAGGACAGGGAGCTCCTACAATGAGCAGTTCTTC. Translated: CASSFSRTGSSYNEQFF.

This clonotype was counted many times. The rearrangement uses TRBV9 and TRBJ2-7, with TRBD2 matching over 11 bases. CDR1 and CDR2 (germline): SGDLS, YYNGEE. The CDR3 has 14 residues. Trimming removed 3 bases from V and 3 bases from J; junction bases left unmatched: 2. The CDR3, as DNA: TGTGCCAGCAGCGACGGGACTAGCGGCTACGAGCAGTACTTC. As protein: CASSDGTSGYEQYF. Filled out from reference TRBV9 and TRBJ2-7, the complete variable domain reads DSGVTQTPKHLITATGQRVTLRCSPRSGDLSVYWYQQSLDQGLQFLIQYYNGEERAKGNILERFSAQQFPDLHSELNLSSLELGDSALYFCASSDGTSGYEQYFGPGTRLTVT.

This clonotype was recorded a few times. The rearrangement joins TRBV3-1 to TRBJ1-1, with D possibly TRBD1 on 5 matching bases. Trimming removed 0 bases from V and 6 bases from J, with 17 bases in between. This CDR3 spans 16 amino acids. Germline V gene lookup returns CDR1 LGHDT and CDR2 YNNKEL (reference sequence). CDR3 sequence reads: CASSQDLRGRAPEAFF. CDR3 in DNA: TGTGCCAGCAGCCAAGATTTACGGGGCCGGGCCCCTGAAGCTTTCTTT.

This clonotype was counted a few times. The J gene is TRBJ2-5, the V gene TRBV20-1; tentative D call: TRBD1 (6 bases). The V gene lost 4 bases and the J gene lost 1 base, with 10 bases spanning the gap. CDR1 is DFQATT, CDR2 SNEGSKA, per germline (reference sequence). The CDR3 runs to 13 residues. The CDR3 region is CSANRDIQETQYF. CDR3 nucleotides: TGCAGTGCTAACAGGGATATCCAAGAGACCCAGTACTTC.

Only a few counts were recorded for this clonotype. The genes are TRBV7-3 and TRBJ2-1; no definite D call. The germline V and J ends were trimmed by 5 bases and 2 bases, with 13 bases remaining between them. Germline V gene data show CDR1 as SGHTA and CDR2 as FQGTGA. The CDR3 is 15 amino acids. As DNA, the CDR3 is TGTGCCAGCAGCCCGACGACTGGAACCTACAATGAGCAGTTCTTC. Its translation: CASSPTTGTYNEQFF.

V is TRBV2 and J is TRBJ2-3; 9 nucleotides agree with TRBD1. Germline CDR1 reads SNHLY; CDR2 reads FYNNEI. The CDR3 has 17 amino acids. The trim removed 3 bases at V and 2 bases at J, leaving 9 bases unmatched. The CDR3 coding sequence is TGTGCCAGCAGTGAGCGCCCCGGGACAGGGCCCACAGATACGCAGTATTTT. It codes for CASSERPGTGPTDTQYF.